The 9 T cell receptor beta chains reported below all come from one sample, sequenced in a study of T cell responses to AZD1222 COVID-19 vaccine. The data were produced by immunoSEQ multiplex PCR, yet TCRdb's version contains in-frame clones alone and is incomplete. Of 150,000 to 200,000 clones in the sample, approximately 90% were seen once. The material was peripheral blood, obtained 28 days after the second AZD1222 dose. The receptors originated from an adult who received the AZD1222 COVID-19 vaccine.

V is TRBV5-5 and J is TRBJ1-2; possibly TRBD1 for D (5 bases). Trimming stripped 4 bases from V and 2 bases from J, with 15 bases between. This CDR3 is 15 amino acids long. Germline loops: CDR1 SGHKS, CDR2 YYEKEE (reference sequence). CDR3 sequence: CASSPGAGDNYGYTF. The DNA for the CDR3 is TGTGCCAGCAGCCCTGGGGCGGGGGACAACTATGGCTACACCTTC.

V and J are TRBV2 and TRBJ1-1; a weak D match, TRBD1 (5 bases). The CDR3 runs 15 residues. V dropped 6 bases and J dropped 2 bases, with 16 bases sitting between them. CDR1 is SNHLY and CDR2 is FYNNEI in the germline V gene. CDR3 nucleotides: TGTGCCAGCAGCCTAATTCCGGGACCTAACACTGAAGCTTTCTTT. This gives the protein CASSLIPGPNTEAFF.

This clone has just one count. In DNA form, the CDR3 reads TGTGCCAGTGCCCGGGGGGGCTACAATGAGCAGTTCTTC. Its translation: CASARGGYNEQFF. V and J are TRBV9 and TRBJ2-1; 8 bases map to TRBD2. Trimming at V came to 8 bases and at J to 3 bases, leaving 4 bases not matched to a gene. The CDR3 extends over 13 amino acids. Germline V CDR1 and CDR2: SGDLS, YYNGEE.

The gene calls are TRBV3-1 (or the pseudogene TRBV3-2) and TRBJ1-4, with D tentatively TRBD1 (6 bases). The CDR3 totals 17 residues. Trimming cost V 0 bases and J 7 bases, with 18 bases left between them. The V gene's germline CDR1 is LGHDT and CDR2 YNNKEL (reference sequence). The CDR3 here is CASSQDVAGALTEKLFF. CDR3 DNA: TGTGCCAGCAGCCAAGATGTCGCGGGGGCGCTGACTGAAAAACTGTTTTTT.

The genes are TRBV19 and TRBJ1-2; 7 bases match TRBD1. V was clipped by 5 bases and J by 2 bases; unmatched bases: 5. Germline CDR1 and CDR2: LNHDA and SQIVND (reference sequence). CDR3 length: 14 residues. The CDR3 loop is CASSLQGRNYGYTF. CDR3 sequence (DNA): TGTGCCAGTAGTTTACAGGGGAGGAACTATGGCTACACCTTC. Combining the CDR3 with reference TRBV19 and TRBJ1-2 gives the whole variable domain DGGITQSPKYLFRKEGQNVTLSCEQNLNHDAMYWYRQDPGQGLRLIYYSQIVNDFQKGDIAEGYSVSREKKESFPLTVTSAQKNPTAFYLCASSLQGRNYGYTFGSGTRLTVV.

This rearrangement joins TRBV10-2 to TRBJ1-2; D gene unclear. The V and J ends lost 3 bases and 4 bases respectively, with 18 bases between them. CDR3 size: 16 residues. Germline CDR1 is WSHSY and CDR2 is SAAADI. CDR3 sequence reads: CASSDSDFPGSYGYTF. The CDR3 DNA reads TGCGCCAGCAGTGACTCCGATTTTCCAGGTAGCTATGGCTACACCTTC.

This clone was counted once. This chain uses TRBV6-2 or TRBV6-3 with TRBJ1-5, with D hard to call. Germline V gives CDR1 MNHEY, CDR2 SVGEGT. CDR3 length: 15 residues. V dropped 6 bases and J dropped 0 bases, with 12 bases sitting between them. The CDR3 loop reads CASSPSGYSNQPQHF. The CDR3, as DNA: TGTGCCAGCAGCCCCTCAGGCTATAGCAATCAGCCCCAGCATTTT.

The chain is built from TRBV18 and TRBJ1-2, with D perhaps TRBD1 (5 bases). CDR1 is KGHSH, CDR2 LQKENI, per germline. CDR3 length equals 14 residues. V lost 6 bases, J lost 5 bases, and 16 bases lay in between. DNA of the CDR3: TGTGCCAGCTCCACCGAGGGCAGGGAGTATGGCTACACCTTC. Its protein is CASSTEGREYGYTF.

V usage is TRBV5-1 and J usage is TRBJ2-3; 9 bases are shared with TRBD2. The germline CDR1 and CDR2 sequences are SGHRS and YFSETQ. V shed 2 bases and J 3 bases; nucleotides not matched to a gene: 7. The CDR3 runs 16 residues. The DNA for the CDR3 is TGCGCCAGCAGCTTAGATAGCGGGGGCAGAACAGATACGCAGTATTTT. Its protein is CASSLDSGGRTDTQYF.